Listed below are T cell receptor beta chains from one sample, sequenced in a study of T cells in Graves' hyperthyroidism and ophthalmopathy. MiXCR, run by TCRdb on the multiplex PCR reads, gives a single entry per CDR3 protein. This table has approximately 600,000 distinct CDR3 sequences, 12% to 15% appearing once. Input material: blood. The receptors originated from a woman in her late teens or twenties with Graves' ophthalmopathy. CDR3s include the opening cysteine and the closing phenylalanine or tryptophan. D genes are given only for firm matches. Clone size is stated in some rows and not others, as once, few, many or a class when expanded.

length	V	size	D	J	CDR3	DNA
14	TRBV6-6	few	-	TRBJ2-7	CASSYGGLTYEQYF	TGTGCCAGCAGTTACGGGGGACTTACCTACGAGCAGTACTTC
17	TRBV2	many	-	TRBJ2-7	CASSQTPGERNYYEQYF	TGTGCCAGCAGCCAAACCCCAGGGGAGCGGAACTACTACGAGCAGTACTTC
17	TRBV7-7	few	TRBD2	TRBJ2-1	CASSPPRLAGLHNEQFF	TGTGCTAGCAGCCCACCCCGACTAGCGGGGCTCCACAATGAGCAGTTCTTC
15	TRBV11-2	many	-	TRBJ2-5	CASSSGGDTSETQYF	TGTGCCAGCAGCTCCGGGGGAGACACTTCAGAGACCCAGTACTTC
16	TRBV11-3	many	-	TRBJ2-1	CASSLVQGKGYNEQFF	TGTGCCAGCAGCTTAGTTCAGGGCAAGGGGTACAATGAGCAGTTCTTC
14	TRBV30	-	-	TRBJ2-7	CAWSAGPFTYEQYF	TGTGCCTGGAGTGCGGGGCCCTTTACCTACGAGCAGTACTTC
15	TRBV5-8	many	TRBD2	TRBJ2-1	CASSLPPSGYNEQFF	TGTGCCAGCAGCTTGCCCCCTAGCGGATACAATGAGCAGTTCTTC
18	TRBV7-2	many	TRBD2	TRBJ2-3	CASSFEGTSGSLTDTQYF	TGTGCCAGCAGCTTCGAAGGGACTAGCGGGAGTCTCACAGATACGCAGTATTTT
17	TRBV20-1	few	-	TRBJ1-6	CSARPLAGDDYNSPLHF	TGCAGTGCTAGACCCCTGGCAGGGGATGATTATAATTCACCCCTCCACTTT
17	TRBV4-1	few	-	TRBJ2-5	CASSPTVWGDSQETQYF	TGCGCCAGCAGCCCCACAGTATGGGGGGACTCCCAAGAGACCCAGTACTTC
15	TRBV5-1	many	-	TRBJ1-1	CASSLSGAPGTEAFF	TGCGCCAGCAGCTTGAGTGGAGCCCCGGGCACTGAAGCTTTCTTT
15	TRBV24-1	many	TRBD1	TRBJ2-1	CATSDLGQGLNEQFF	TGTGCCACCAGTGATTTAGGACAGGGGCTAAATGAGCAGTTCTTC
14	TRBV6-1	few	TRBD1	TRBJ1-4	CASTRDRLNEKLFF	TGTGCCAGCACCCGGGACAGGCTTAATGAAAAACTGTTTTTT
15	TRBV28	many	-	TRBJ1-2	CASSLQQGPYYGYTF	TGTGCCAGCAGTTTACAGCAGGGGCCCTACTATGGCTACACCTTC
14	TRBV12-3/TRBV12-4	-	-	TRBJ2-2	CAISEFPEAGELFF	TGTGCCATCAGTGAGTTCCCCGAGGCCGGGGAGCTGTTTTTT
15	TRBV5-1	few	TRBD2	TRBJ2-7	CASKVDAGGPGEQYF	TGCGCCAGCAAGGTCGACGCGGGAGGGCCAGGGGAGCAGTACTTC
17	TRBV18	-	TRBD2	TRBJ2-1	CASSPQLAVSSYNEQFF	TGTGCCAGCTCACCCCAACTAGCGGTAAGCTCCTACAATGAGCAGTTCTTC
16	TRBV7-9	many	TRBD2	TRBJ2-3	CASSLVSGRAADTQYF	TGTGCCAGCAGCTTGGTTAGCGGGAGGGCGGCAGATACGCAGTATTTT
15	TRBV12-5	many	-	TRBJ1-1	CASGLATAANTEAFF	TGTGCTAGTGGTTTGGCGACCGCAGCGAACACTGAAGCTTTCTTT
17	TRBV11-1	many	TRBD2	TRBJ2-7	CASSLEMYGGSLHEQYF	TGTGCCAGCAGCTTAGAGATGTACGGCGGGAGTCTCCACGAGCAGTACTTC
17	TRBV28	many	-	TRBJ1-5	CASSPRDPLGRVQPQHF	TGTGCCAGCAGTCCCAGGGACCCCCTTGGTAGAGTCCAGCCCCAGCATTTT
15	TRBV3-1	many	-	TRBJ1-5	CASSQGARGNQPQHF	TGTGCCAGCAGCCAAGGGGCGAGGGGTAATCAGCCCCAGCATTTT
11	TRBV28	many	-	TRBJ2-2	CASSRNGELFF	TGTGCCAGCAGTCGCAACGGGGAGCTGTTTTTT
13	TRBV5-4	-	TRBD2	TRBJ2-3	CASTLAGEHTQYF	TGTGCCAGCACCTTAGCGGGAGAGCATACGCAGTATTTT
15	TRBV19	-	TRBD2	TRBJ2-7	CASSTASGGSYEQYF	TGTGCCAGTAGTACAGCTAGCGGGGGGTCCTACGAGCAGTACTTC
16	TRBV6-2/TRBV6-3	few	TRBD1	TRBJ1-5	CASSYQGGVQNQPQHF	TGTGCCAGCAGTTATCAGGGGGGGGTCCAAAATCAGCCCCAGCATTTT
15	TRBV7-8	many	-	TRBJ1-5	CASRPDRLSNQPQHF	TGTGCCAGCAGACCCGACAGGCTTAGCAATCAGCCCCAGCATTTT
12	TRBV20-1	-	TRBD1	TRBJ2-5	CSARTGTETQYF	TGCAGTGCACGGACAGGGACGGAGACCCAGTACTTC
15	TRBV6-1	many	-	TRBJ2-5	CASSRGTSYQETQYF	TGTGCCAGCAGTCGCGGGACATCGTACCAAGAGACCCAGTACTTC
12	TRBV27	few	TRBD1	TRBJ2-1	CASSLGTAKQFF	TGTGCCAGCAGTTTAGGGACAGCCAAGCAGTTCTTC
15	TRBV12-3/TRBV12-4	-	TRBD2	TRBJ2-7	CASSSQGRGGGEQYF	TGTGCCAGCAGTTCACAGGGGCGGGGGGGCGGGGAGCAGTACTTC
14	TRBV9	many	-	TRBJ1-2	CASSVGPGWDGYTF	TGTGCCAGCAGCGTAGGGCCCGGCTGGGATGGCTACACCTTC
16	TRBV15	few	TRBD1	TRBJ1-2	CATSKPPDRGNYGYTF	TGTGCCACCAGCAAGCCCCCGGACAGGGGTAACTATGGCTACACCTTC
11	TRBV28	few	-	TRBJ1-5	CASKAAQPQHF	TGTGCCAGCAAGGCGGCTCAGCCCCAGCATTTT
16	TRBV7-9	-	-	TRBJ2-1	CASSPPRGPPYNEQFF	TGTGCCAGCAGTCCCCCCCGGGGCCCTCCCTACAATGAGCAGTTCTTC
19	TRBV2	many	TRBD2	TRBJ2-1	CASIELIVASGTSYNEQFF	TGTGCCAGCATTGAATTGATAGTGGCTAGCGGGACCTCCTACAATGAGCAGTTCTTC
13	TRBV7-9	many	TRBD1	TRBJ2-7	CASTQADRNEQYF	TGTGCCAGCACCCAAGCGGACAGGAACGAGCAGTACTTC
15	TRBV28	many	-	TRBJ2-7	CASSLGGRLSYEQYF	TGTGCCAGCAGTTTAGGAGGACGGCTATCCTACGAGCAGTACTTC
15	TRBV27	many	TRBD1	TRBJ2-3	CASSLRTGGTDTQYF	TGTGCCAGCAGTTTGAGAACAGGGGGCACAGATACGCAGTATTTT
15	TRBV12-3/TRBV12-4	few	TRBD2	TRBJ2-7	CASSPGLAFSYEQYF	TGTGCCAGCAGCCCGGGACTAGCCTTTTCCTACGAGCAGTACTTC
13	TRBV6-1	few	-	TRBJ2-7	CATDGRGLYEQYF	TGTGCCACGGACGGCAGAGGACTCTACGAGCAGTACTTC
21	TRBV4-2	-	TRBD1	TRBJ1-5	CASSQDISRWQGAPSNQPQHF	TGTGCCAGCAGCCAAGATATTTCTCGCTGGCAGGGGGCACCAAGCAATCAGCCCCAGCATTTT
12	TRBV6-2/TRBV6-3	many	-	TRBJ2-3	CASSYGTDTQYF	TGTGCCAGCAGCTACGGCACAGATACGCAGTATTTT
12	TRBV29-1	many	-	TRBJ2-3	CSDGGHTDTQYF	TGCAGCGACGGAGGGCACACAGATACGCAGTATTTT
15	TRBV12-3/TRBV12-4	many	-	TRBJ2-1	CASSLGGGDYNEQFF	TGTGCCAGCAGTTTAGGTGGCGGGGACTACAATGAGCAGTTCTTC
14	TRBV11-2	few	-	TRBJ2-1	CASSFADAYNEQFF	TGTGCCAGCAGCTTTGCGGACGCTTACAATGAGCAGTTCTTC
17	TRBV4-1	-	TRBD2	TRBJ2-1	CASSPPAGLASYNEQFF	TGCGCCAGCAGCCCACCTGCGGGACTAGCGTCTTACAATGAGCAGTTCTTC
15	TRBV7-9	few	-	TRBJ2-1	CASSKQGRLDNEQFF	TGTGCCAGCAGCAAACAGGGACGGCTAGACAATGAGCAGTTCTTC
13	TRBV19	few	-	TRBJ1-1	CATSPRAGYEAFF	TGTGCCACCTCTCCCAGGGCAGGTTATGAAGCTTTCTTT
20	TRBV20-1	few	TRBD1	TRBJ1-1	CSARPKGGQGASVLNTEAFF	TGCAGTGCTAGACCAAAAGGCGGGCAGGGGGCTAGCGTTCTGAACACTGAAGCTTTCTTT
15	TRBV10-3	many	-	TRBJ1-6	CAISFRMEDNSPLHF	TGTGCCATCAGCTTTAGGATGGAGGATAATTCACCCCTCCACTTT
14	TRBV12-5	few	-	TRBJ2-1	CASGLEGTLGTQFF	TGTGCTAGTGGTTTGGAGGGGACCTTAGGGACCCAGTTCTTC
15	TRBV2	many	TRBD1	TRBJ1-4	CASSEQGARNEKLFF	TGTGCCAGCAGTGAACAGGGGGCTCGGAATGAAAAACTGTTTTTT
15	TRBV27	few	-	TRBJ1-1	CASSSKGHGWGNAFF	TGTGCCAGCAGTTCCAAGGGCCACGGCTGGGGAAATGCTTTCTTT
15	TRBV11-2	few	TRBD2	TRBJ2-1	CASSRGTSGGGEQFF	TGTGCCAGCAGCCGCGGGACTAGCGGGGGTGGTGAGCAGTTCTTC